This T cell receptor beta chain came from a study of beta chain features in type 1 diabetes. Overall study: Similarity in age, gender and cell yields was seen between patients and healthy donors.

Germline loops: CDR1 SGHDT, CDR2 YYEEEE. The CDR3 has 16 amino acids. The J segment lost 2 bases and the V segment lost 2 bases, leaving 8 bases of the junction unmatched. This clone was detected a few times. As yet, its antigen is unknown. Regarding the study as a whole: Within the patient group, naive, central memory and Treg TCRB repertoires appeared more similar to each other than within healthy donors. Within each of all four CD4+ subsets, Type 1 diabetes patients had TCRB CDR3s that were moderately but significantly shorter.

The study reverse transcribed the entire isolated RNA, so it sequenced expressed TCRB transcripts. Naive, central memory and regulatory T cell samples averaged around 3.5 million immunoSEQ reads each. Here immunoSEQ multiplex PCR was the method, and the copy in TCRdb shows in-frame clones only, minus some. The sample includes roughly 40,000 clones, about half of them seen just once. V is TRBV5-6 and J is TRBJ2-3; TRBD1 matches at 7 bases. The TCR sequence derives from a young woman in good health. Sequencing was performed on central memory CD4+ T cells from blood. In DNA, the CDR3 is TGTGCCAGCAGCTTCGAAATAGACAGGGACACAGATACGCAGTATTTT. This gives the protein CASSFEIDRDTDTQYF.